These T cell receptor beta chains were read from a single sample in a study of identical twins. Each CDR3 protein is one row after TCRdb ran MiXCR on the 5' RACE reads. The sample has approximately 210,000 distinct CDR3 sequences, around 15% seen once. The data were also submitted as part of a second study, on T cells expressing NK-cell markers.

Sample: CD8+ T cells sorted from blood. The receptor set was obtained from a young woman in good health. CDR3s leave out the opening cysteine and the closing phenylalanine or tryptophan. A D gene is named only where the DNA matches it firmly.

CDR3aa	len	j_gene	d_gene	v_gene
AVLWGPNSPLH	11	TRBJ1-6	NA	TRBV30
ASSLEYDSGLSYNEQF	16	TRBJ2-1	NA	TRBV11-1
ASSPATDTQY	10	TRBJ2-3	NA	TRBV18
ASSAGVRGTSYEQY	14	TRBJ2-7	NA	TRBV9
ASSFTSGGDSEQF	13	TRBJ2-1	TRBD2	TRBV7-9
ASSQRGGRDTDTQY	14	TRBJ2-3	TRBD2	TRBV7-9
SVGGTMNEQF	10	TRBJ2-1	NA	TRBV29-1
ASSASTGTGVYEQY	14	TRBJ2-7	TRBD1	TRBV7-9
SVPGLNNEQF	10	TRBJ2-1	TRBD2	TRBV29-1
ASSPGRGYEQY	11	TRBJ2-7	NA	TRBV4-3
ASSLVFTSGYNEQF	14	TRBJ2-1	TRBD2	TRBV5-5
ASSIGGTNYEQY	12	TRBJ2-7	NA	TRBV19
ASSLAGEADTQY	12	TRBJ2-3	NA	TRBV12-3/TRBV12-4
AIRGGYGYT	9	TRBJ1-2	NA	TRBV12-3/TRBV12-4
SANPPLANEQY	11	TRBJ2-7	NA	TRBV20-1
ASSSQGNGVTEAF	13	TRBJ1-1	NA	TRBV12-3/TRBV12-4